Listed here are 8 T cell receptor beta chains from one sample, sequenced in a study of identical twins' blood T cells (dated by TCRdb to about 2013). Libraries were made using 5' RACE. Sequencing used an Illumina Genome Analyzer IIx. In TCRdb, the public reads were trimmed at Q25 with fastp and aligned with MiXCR, with productive beta chains retained. Records with the same CDR3 protein are collapsed into one entry carrying the most frequent genes and DNA. The sample contains 300,000 to 400,000 distinct CDR3 sequences, 28% of them found a single time. The top ten clones comprise 5.5% to 6.5% of the sample. The sequenced sample consisted of PBMCs. These receptors were obtained from a woman between 18 and 50 years old in good health.

In its sample, this clonotype was seen a few times. J is TRBJ1-5 and V is TRBV29-1, with D tentatively TRBD1 (5 bases). This CDR3 is 14 amino acids long. Between the trimmed V and J ends, which lost 8 bases and 7 bases, there was a span of 21 bases. CDR1 and CDR2 (germline): SQVTM, ANQGSEA. CDR3: CSLMPYRGGQPQHF. The CDR3 bases are TGCAGCTTAATGCCCTACCGGGGGGGGCAGCCCCAGCATTTT.

The CDR3 loop reads CASSLMGGVTTNEKLFF. CDR3 sequence (DNA): TGTGCCAGCAGTTTAATGGGCGGGGTAACAACTAATGAAAAACTGTTTTTT. The chain joins TRBV12-3 or TRBV12-4 to TRBJ1-4; no clear D. The CDR3 covers 17 residues. V shed 2 bases and J shed 0 bases, with 13 bases lying between them.

As regards this clonotype: Because the CDR3 is missing its conserved closing phenylalanine or tryptophan, this is likely a read error. No DNA is shown, since the ends of the CDR3 on it are uncertain; the CDR3 is the one TCRdb lists. This CDR3 is CASSLAAGGISI. The V call is TRBV11-2, the J call TRBJ2-1; TRBD1 reflects the table's D call only, with no check against the DNA. The CDR3 is 12 amino acids long, termini counted. CDR1 SGHAT and CDR2 FQNNGV come from the germline V gene.

This chain joins TRBV4-2 and TRBJ1-1; 7 bases fit TRBD1. The CDR3 sequence is 12 residues long. V lost 2 bases and J lost 10; bases outside the gene matches: 4. Germline V CDR1 and CDR2: LGHNA, YNFKEQ. CDR3 in amino acids: CASSQRDRVAFF. The CDR3, as DNA: TGTGCCAGCAGCCAACGAGACAGGGTAGCTTTCTTT.

The chain uses TRBV19 and TRBJ1-2; D is ambiguous. Looked up from germline, CDR1 is LNHDA and CDR2 is SQIVND (reference sequence). Trimming removed 6 bases at V and 8 bases at J, with 22 bases between. The CDR3 runs 15 residues. The CDR3 DNA follows: TGTGCCAGTAGAGAGGTGGCTGGGTTTTTTCAGGGCTACACCTTC. Its translation: CASREVAGFFQGYTF. Full variable domain (rest looked up from reference TRBV19 and TRBJ1-2): DGGITQSPKYLFRKEGQNVTLSCEQNLNHDAMYWYRQDPGQGLRLIYYSQIVNDFQKGDIAEGYSVSREKKESFPLTVTSAQKNPTAFYLCASREVAGFFQGYTFGSGTRLTVV.

This chain links TRBV20-1 with TRBJ2-1, with TRBD1 matching 10 bases. The germline gives CDR1 DFQATT, CDR2 SNEGSKA (reference sequence). This CDR3 spans 13 amino acids. The junction had 3 bases not matched to a gene; V was cut back by 5 bases and J by 5 bases. The CDR3 DNA reads TGCAGTGCTTGGGACAGGGGAAACAATGAGCAGTTCTTC. It yields the protein CSAWDRGNNEQFF.

This clonotype has more than one count but fewer than ten. V gene TRBV3-1 combines with J gene TRBJ2-1, with 7 bases identical to TRBD2. V shed 0 bases and J 2 bases; nucleotides not matched to a gene: 7. The germline V gene encodes CDR1 LGHDT and CDR2 YNNKEL (reference sequence). This CDR3 has 17 residues. CDR3 nucleotide sequence: TGTGCCAGCAGCCAAGAAGGCGGGGGTGATACCTACAATGAGCAGTTCTTC. Its protein product is CASSQEGGGDTYNEQFF.

This clonotype was seen ten or more times. This sequence joins TRBV9 and TRBJ1-1; no definite D call. The CDR3 spans 14 residues. V lost 0 bases, J lost 3 bases, and 9 bases lay in between. In germline, CDR1 is SGDLS, CDR2 YYNGEE. CDR3 nucleotides: TGTGCCAGCAGCGTAGTTGAGGCGGACACTGAAGCTTTCTTT. Translated: CASSVVEADTEAFF.